This T cell receptor beta chain was identified during a study of cytomegalovirus exposure and HLA in healthy donors. V dropped 0 bases and J dropped 6 bases, with 11 bases sitting between them. Per germline, CDR1 PRHDT and CDR2 FYEKMQ (reference sequence). The CDR3 runs 14 residues. The PCR ran on 60 Vbeta and 13 Jbeta primers. Produced via immunoSEQ multiplex PCR; TCRdb's table is partial and in-frame only. The data hold nearly 200,000 clones, with approximately 80% observed a single time. The source is a boy younger than 10 in good health and CMV-seronegative. The sample taken for sequencing was PBMCs. The chain couples TRBV13 to TRBJ1-2; TRBD1 is a possible D gene (5 bases). This CDR3 is CASSLGRAGNGYTF. For the CDR3, the DNA is TGTGCCAGCAGCTTAGGCCGGGCAGGGAATGGCTACACCTTC.